What follows is one T cell receptor beta chain and its context. The target antigen is unknown. Among the 120 or so subjects of the validation cohort, separate from the approximately 700-subject first cohort, were the donors. Sequencing was performed with immunoSEQ multiplex PCR; in TCRdb, only in-frame clones are kept and a portion is missing. The top ten clones hold about 1.1% of a sample with approximately 90,000 clones, 93% of them seen once. This record belongs to a study of cytomegalovirus exposure and HLA in healthy donors. Broader study findings: Rare sequences made up most TCRs, while some public TCRs were found in many donors.

The V gene end was trimmed by 4 bases and the J gene end by 7 bases; junction bases not matched to a gene: 5. CDR3 length: 15 amino acids. Looked up from germline, CDR1 is MGHRA and CDR2 is YSYEKL. The sequence derives from a woman in her thirties in good health and CMV-seropositive. The source material was PBMCs. The chain uses TRBV4-1 and TRBJ1-5, with 12 bases aligning to TRBD1. The DNA of the CDR3 is TGCGCCAGCAGCCTGGGACAGGGGGCGACCCAGCCCCAGCATTTT. Protein: CASSLGQGATQPQHF.